A single sample is the source of the 13 T cell receptor beta chains below, sequenced in a study of Tregs in tolerant kidney transplant recipients (dated by TCRdb to between 2019 and 2020). Libraries were prepared through the immunoSEQ multiplex PCR assay. What TCRdb holds here is the immuneACCESS table cut down to in-frame rearrangements. Part of the clones is not present; checked against another copy, under half of the missing clones reflect an unresolved V gene, and the others are unexplained. Across this sample there are some 66,000 clones, with roughly 92% seen only once. The leading ten clones occupy 9.5% to 13% of the sample. The time point label for this specimen denotes: blood sample drawn before combined kidney and bone marrow transplant. The sequencing here drew on CD8+ T cells from blood, taken before the transplant. The origin of the receptors is a human donor who received a combined kidney and bone marrow transplant.

The rearrangement links TRBV19 to TRBJ2-7; D gene uncertain. The CDR3 has 13 amino acids. Trimming took 2 bases from V and 3 from J, leaving 8 bases between them. Germline V gene data show CDR1 as LNHDA and CDR2 as SQIVND (reference sequence). The CDR3 nucleotides read TGTGCCAGTAGTATATTTGCGAACTACGAGCAGTACTTC. Amino acid sequence: CASSIFANYEQYF.

The chain combines TRBV6-5 with TRBJ2-7, with TRBD1 matching over 9 bases. The trim removed 5 bases at V and 2 bases at J, leaving 4 bases unmatched. CDR1 and CDR2 (germline): MNHEY, SVGAGI. CDR3 size: 14 residues. The CDR3 loop reads CASSIGTGTYEQYF. CDR3 DNA sequence: TGTGCCAGCAGTATCGGGACAGGGACCTACGAGCAGTACTTC.

The table lists this clone with a count of one. V gene TRBV4-1 combines with J gene TRBJ2-7; D possibly corresponds to TRBD1 (5 bases). The germline V and J ends were trimmed by 2 bases and 0 bases, with 8 bases remaining between them. Germline assignment: CDR1 MGHRA and CDR2 YSYEKL. This CDR3 is 14 amino acids long. The chain's CDR3 is CASSQQGSSYEQYF. In DNA form, the CDR3 reads TGCGCCAGCAGCCAACAGGGTAGCTCCTACGAGCAGTACTTC.

V and J are TRBV4-3 and TRBJ1-2, with 8 positions matching TRBD1. This CDR3 region has 15 residues. From germline, CDR1 is LGHNA and CDR2 YSLEER. Trimming took 1 base from V and 2 from J; bases not matched to a gene: 3. CDR3 residues: CASSQGRTGNYGYTF. The CDR3 coding sequence is TGCGCCAGCAGCCAAGGAAGGACAGGGAACTATGGCTACACCTTC.

The rearrangement joins TRBV4-3 to TRBJ2-7, with 11 positions matching TRBD1. Germline-derived CDR1 and CDR2 are LGHNA and YSLEER. The CDR3 loop spans 16 amino acids. V shed 0 bases and J 5 bases; nucleotides not matched to a gene: 6. CDR3 sequence reads: CASSQDSRTGGNEQYF. As DNA, the CDR3 is TGCGCCAGCAGCCAAGATTCCAGGACAGGGGGCAACGAGCAGTACTTC.

The chain joins TRBV13 to TRBJ2-5; 8 bases are shared with TRBD1. The germline V gene encodes CDR1 PRHDT and CDR2 FYEKMQ (reference sequence). The CDR3 has 14 residues. Germline trimming cut 5 bases from V and 5 bases from J; bases unmatched to any gene: 7. CDR3 region: CASSPLRGRETQYF. Here the CDR3 DNA reads TGTGCCAGCAGCCCGCTCAGGGGGCGGGAGACCCAGTACTTC.

J is TRBJ2-1 and V is TRBV7-9; no definite D call. This CDR3 contains 13 residues. V lost 5 bases to trimming and J lost 6 bases, with 11 bases between them. Germline lookup yields CDR1 SEHNR and CDR2 FQNEAQ (reference sequence). CDR3 loop: CASSPDNINEQFF. The CDR3 region has the DNA TGTGCCAGCAGCCCCGACAACATCAATGAGCAGTTCTTC.

This rearrangement joins TRBV9 to TRBJ2-5; 9 nucleotides match TRBD1. The J call could be wrong; TRBJ2-7 is a better fit for the DNA end. The CDR3 totals 14 residues. Germline V gene sequence: CDR1 SGDLS, CDR2 YYNGEE. CDR3 nucleotide sequence: TGTGCCAGCAGCACCGGGACAGGGACCTACGAGCAGTACTTC. This gives the protein CASSTGTGTYEQYF.

This sequence joins TRBV4-2 and TRBJ2-7, with 7 bases fitting TRBD1. Germline CDR1 LGHNA, CDR2 YNFKEQ. The length of the CDR3 is 14 residues. Trimming at V came to 4 bases and at J to 5 bases, leaving 8 bases not matched to a gene. The CDR3: CASSRLTGTNEQYF. For the CDR3, the DNA is TGTGCCAGCAGCCGATTGACAGGGACGAACGAGCAGTACTTC.

This rearrangement joins TRBV27 to TRBJ1-2, with 8 bases fitting TRBD1. The junction had 16 bases not matched to a gene; V was cut back by 6 bases and J by 7 bases. The CDR3 has 16 amino acids. CDR1 is MNHEY and CDR2 is SMNVEV in the germline V gene (reference sequence). CDR3 sequence (DNA): TGTGCCAGCAGCCAAGGGACGATTCCAGGGGGCCGTGGCTACACCTTC. As protein: CASSQGTIPGGRGYTF.

The V and J genes are TRBV11-3 and TRBJ2-1; the match to TRBD1 covers 10 bases. Losses at the gene ends were 6 bases for V and 2 bases for J; bases not matched to a gene: 4. The V gene's germline CDR1 is SGHNT and CDR2 YENEEA. CDR3 size: 15 residues. DNA of the CDR3: TGTGCCAGCAGTTACGACAGGGGGCCCTACAATGAGCAGTTCTTC. Encoded protein: CASSYDRGPYNEQFF.

This chain joins TRBV15 and TRBJ1-5; a possible D gene is TRBD1 (6 bases). Trimming shortened V by 0 bases and J by 3 bases, and 15 bases separated the two germline ends. The germline gives CDR1 LNHNV, CDR2 YYDKDF (reference sequence). The CDR3 is made up of 17 amino acids. The CDR3 loop reads CATSRDEGDIYNQPQHF. Written as DNA, the CDR3 is TGTGCCACCAGCAGAGATGAGGGGGACATCTACAATCAGCCCCAGCATTTT.

The chain links TRBV5-6 to TRBJ2-1, with 8 positions matching TRBD1. The CDR3 has 16 amino acids. Unmatched junction bases numbered 8, after V lost 1 base and J lost 5 bases. CDR1 and CDR2 (germline): SGHDT, YYEEEE. CDR3 DNA: TGTGCCAGCAGCTTGATAGCAGGGGGCGCCCACAATGAGCAGTTCTTC. This gives the protein CASSLIAGGAHNEQFF.